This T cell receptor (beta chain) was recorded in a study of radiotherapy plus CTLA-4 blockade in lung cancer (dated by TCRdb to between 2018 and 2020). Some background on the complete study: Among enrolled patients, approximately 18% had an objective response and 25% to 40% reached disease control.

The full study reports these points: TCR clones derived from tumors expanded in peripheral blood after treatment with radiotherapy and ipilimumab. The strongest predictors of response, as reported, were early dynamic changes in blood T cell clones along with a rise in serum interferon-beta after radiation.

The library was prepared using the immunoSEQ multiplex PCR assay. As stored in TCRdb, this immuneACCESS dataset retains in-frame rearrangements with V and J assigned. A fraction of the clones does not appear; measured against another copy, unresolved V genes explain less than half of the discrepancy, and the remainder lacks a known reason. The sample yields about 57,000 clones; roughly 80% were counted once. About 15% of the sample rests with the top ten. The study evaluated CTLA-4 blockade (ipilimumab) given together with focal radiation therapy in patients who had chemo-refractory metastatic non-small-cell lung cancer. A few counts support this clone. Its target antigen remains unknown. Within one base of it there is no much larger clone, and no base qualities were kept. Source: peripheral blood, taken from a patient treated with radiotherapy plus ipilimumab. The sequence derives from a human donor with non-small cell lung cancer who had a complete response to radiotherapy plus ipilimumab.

The CDR3 is CASSPPTMVNTEAFF. The bases read TGTGCCAGTAGTCCCCCGACAATGGTGAACACTGAAGCTTTCTTT. Recombination linked TRBV19 to TRBJ1-1, with the D gene uncertain. The CDR3 covers 15 residues, taking in both the cysteine and the phenylalanine. CDR3 DNA is the only sequence kept; it has 45 bases, read in frame from the first base. V is pared back by 5 bases and J by 0 bases, with 13 bases lying between the germline termini. The germline V gene (reference sequence) sets CDR1 to LNHDA and CDR2 to SQIVND.